A single sample is the source of the 19 T cell receptor beta chains below, sequenced in a study of T cells in Graves' hyperthyroidism and ophthalmopathy. Regions amplified from RNA transcripts were the TCR beta CDR3 regions. The study used the HTBI primer set for a first-round RT-PCR of the TCR CDR3. TCRdb reprocessed the multiplex PCR reads via MiXCR and lists one record per CDR3 protein. The repertoire holds roughly 200,000 distinct CDR3 sequences, 15% to 20% seen once, with roughly two fifths in the top ten. The specimen sequenced was blood. All receptors derive from a middle-aged man with Graves' hyperthyroidism.

This clonotype occurred many times. This chain links TRBV5-1 with TRBJ1-1; 10 positions agree with TRBD1. The CDR3 sequence is 14 residues long. V shed 5 bases and J 5 bases; nucleotides not matched to a gene: 6. Per the germline V gene, CDR1 is SGHRS and CDR2 is YFSETQ. CDR3: CASRFDRGQTEAFF. CDR3 DNA sequence: TGCGCCAGCAGGTTCGACAGGGGGCAAACTGAAGCTTTCTTT.

This clonotype was seen ten or more times. The chain joins TRBV28 to TRBJ2-5, with D perhaps TRBD1 (6 bases). Germline V gives CDR1 MDHEN, CDR2 SYDVKM. Trimming pared 7 bases from V and 0 bases from J, leaving 9 bases between. CDR3 length: 13 amino acids. The CDR3 here is CASNGQNQETQYF. The CDR3 bases are TGTGCCAGCAATGGACAGAACCAAGAGACCCAGTACTTC.

In this sample, this clonotype turned up many times. The CDR3 is CASSTLSYNEQFF. As DNA, the CDR3 is TGTGCCAGCAGCACACTTTCCTACAATGAGCAGTTCTTC. The rearrangement links TRBV28 to TRBJ2-1; D is unclear. Trimming shortened V by 6 bases and J by 1 base, and 7 bases separated the two germline ends. CDR1 is MDHEN and CDR2 is SYDVKM in the germline V gene. The CDR3 covers 13 residues.

This clonotype was seen ten or more times. The chain uses TRBV29-1 and TRBJ2-3; maybe TRBD1 (6 bases). The CDR3 is made up of 14 amino acids. Germline V gene lookup returns CDR1 SQVTM and CDR2 ANQGSEA. V was clipped by 0 bases and J by 1 base, with 8 bases between them. The CDR3 protein is CSVEDRQGTDTQYF. The DNA for the CDR3 is TGCAGCGTTGAAGATCGACAGGGCACAGATACGCAGTATTTT.

V is TRBV10-3 and J is TRBJ2-3; TRBD1 matches 7 bases. Germline lookup yields CDR1 ENHRY and CDR2 SYGVKD. After removal of 0 bases from V and 4 bases from J, the junction contained 10 bases not matched to a gene. This CDR3 spans 17 amino acids. The CDR3 DNA is TGTGCCATCAGTGAGTCGGGGACAGTAACTTTATCAGATACGCAGTATTTT. Protein sequence: CAISESGTVTLSDTQYF.

This clonotype was counted at least ten times. V is TRBV3-1 and J is TRBJ1-2, with D perhaps TRBD1 (5 bases). The germline V gene encodes CDR1 LGHDT and CDR2 YNNKEL (reference sequence). This CDR3 has 13 residues. The ends were cut back, 1 base at V and 8 bases at J, with 11 bases in the middle. In DNA, the CDR3 is TGTGCCAGCAGCCAAGGCGAGGCAGGGGGCTACACCTTC. Protein sequence: CASSQGEAGGYTF.

This clonotype has just a few counts. Just one base apart from a much larger clone, this may be a read error. The CDR3 nucleotides read TGTGCCGGCAGCTATCGCGGGGGGGACTCCTACAATGAGCAGTTCTTC. Protein sequence: CAGSYRGGDSYNEQFF. The chain combines TRBV7-9 with TRBJ2-1; 9 bases map to TRBD2. The CDR3 runs to 16 residues. Germline values: CDR1 SEHNR, CDR2 FQNEAQ (reference sequence). The whole variable domain, remainder taken from reference TRBV7-9 and TRBJ2-1, is DTGVSQNPRHKITKRGQNVTFRCDPISEHNRLYWYRQTLGQGPEFLTYFQNEAQLEKSRLLSDRFSAERPKGSFSTLEIQRTEQGDSAMYLCAGSYRGGDSYNEQFFGPGTRLTVL.

This clonotype occurred a few times. V is TRBV15 and J is TRBJ1-2; 8 nucleotides align to TRBD1. The CDR3 runs to 13 residues. The V segment lost 2 bases and the J segment 7 bases; nucleotides outside the gene matches: 3. Germline V CDR1 and CDR2: LNHNV, YYDKDF (reference sequence). The CDR3 bases are TGTGCCACCAGCAGACAGGGGGCCAGTGGCTACACCTTC. It yields the protein CATSRQGASGYTF.

This clonotype came up a few times. A read error is possible here, since a much larger clone lies one base away. V is TRBV7-9 and J is TRBJ2-2; D is possibly TRBD2 (5 bases). The CDR3 runs 16 residues. CDR1 and CDR2 from the germline V gene are SEHNR and FQNEAQ (reference sequence). CDR3 nucleotide sequence: TGTGCCAGCAGCTTAGACCCCGGGGTCAACACCGGGGAGCCGTTTTTT. Its protein product is CASSLDPGVNTGEPFF.

This chain connects TRBV7-2 to TRBJ1-2, with TRBD1 matching 7 bases. The CDR3 runs to 14 residues. With V trimmed by 3 bases and J by 3 bases, 4 bases remained unmatched. In germline, CDR1 is SGHTA, CDR2 FQGNSA. This chain's CDR3 is CASSLATGDYGYTF. Written as DNA, the CDR3 is TGTGCCAGCAGCTTGGCAACAGGGGACTATGGCTACACCTTC.

This chain joins TRBV2 and TRBJ1-5; D possibly corresponds to TRBD1 (5 bases). Trimming stripped 4 bases from V and 5 bases from J, with 12 bases between. Germline CDR1 is SNHLY and CDR2 is FYNNEI. The CDR3 is 14 residues long. CDR3 residues: CASSGPGGHQPQHF. The CDR3 nucleotides read TGTGCCAGCAGTGGACCCGGGGGTCATCAGCCCCAGCATTTT. Using reference TRBV2 and TRBJ1-5 for the parts outside the CDR3, the full variable domain is EPEVTQTPSHQVTQMGQEVILRCVPISNHLYFYWYRQILGQKVEFLVSFYNNEISEKSEIFDDQFSVERPDGSNFTLKIRSTKLEDSAMYFCASSGPGGHQPQHFGDGTRLSIL.

This rearrangement joins TRBV18 to TRBJ2-3; 7 nucleotides agree with TRBD1. Losses at the gene ends were 1 base for V and 2 bases for J; bases not matched to a gene: 3. Germline loops: CDR1 KGHSH, CDR2 LQKENI. This CDR3 contains 15 residues. The CDR3 loop is CASSPRDRATDTQYF. CDR3 nucleotide sequence: TGTGCCAGCTCACCACGAGACAGGGCCACAGATACGCAGTATTTT.

J is TRBJ1-5 and V is TRBV6-5, with 9 bases fitting TRBD1. Germline CDR1 reads MNHEY; CDR2 reads SVGAGI. This CDR3 has 16 residues. After removal of 1 base from V and 3 bases from J, the junction contained 4 bases not matched to a gene. The CDR3 DNA reads TGTGCCAGCAGTTACTTCGGGACAGGGTCCAATCAGCCCCAGCATTTT. Its translation is CASSYFGTGSNQPQHF.

This clonotype appeared many times. The chain uses TRBV28 and TRBJ1-5, with TRBD1 identical over 12 bases. CDR3 size: 16 residues. The V gene end was trimmed by 0 bases and the J gene end by 6 bases; junction bases not matched to a gene: 3. The germline gives CDR1 MDHEN, CDR2 SYDVKM. CDR3 DNA: TGTGCCAGCAGTTTATGGGGACAGGGGGCGGGTCAGCCCCAGCATTTT. Its translation is CASSLWGQGAGQPQHF.

V usage is TRBV12-3 or TRBV12-4 and J usage is TRBJ1-3; D gene unclear. Trimming shortened V by 4 bases and J by 3 bases, and 7 bases separated the two germline ends. This CDR3 has 13 amino acids. The CDR3 loop reads CASSSYSGNTIYF. The CDR3 region has the DNA TGTGCCAGCAGTTCGTACAGTGGAAACACCATATATTTT.

J is TRBJ2-1 and V is TRBV7-3; a weak D match, TRBD2 (6 bases). CDR3 length: 14 amino acids. With 4 bases removed from V and 5 bases from J, the gap between germline ends came to 12 bases. The germline V gene has CDR1 SGHTA and CDR2 FQGTGA. The CDR3 coding sequence is TGTGCCAGCAGCTACCGGGACTTTAACAATGAGCAGTTCTTC. It specifies CASSYRDFNNEQFF.

This clonotype was counted ten times or more. The rearrangement links TRBV20-1 to TRBJ2-7; 15 nucleotides line up with TRBD2. Germline lookup yields CDR1 DFQATT and CDR2 SNEGSKA (reference sequence). The CDR3 extends over 18 amino acids. Losses at the gene ends were 6 bases for V and 3 bases for J; bases not matched to a gene: 15. The CDR3 DNA sequence: TGCAGTGCCCCTCGACAGTACGGGACTAGCGGGGGGCGCTACGAGCAGTACTTC. Protein product: CSAPRQYGTSGGRYEQYF.

This clonotype has only a few counts. The V call is TRBV28, the J call TRBJ2-6, with D possibly being TRBD2 (5 bases). CDR1 MDHEN and CDR2 SYDVKM come from the germline V gene. The CDR3 is made up of 15 amino acids. The germline V and J ends were trimmed by 7 bases and 2 bases, with 12 bases remaining between them. The CDR3: CASTPEGTGANVLTF. Here the CDR3 DNA reads TGTGCCAGCACCCCAGAGGGTACTGGGGCCAACGTCCTGACTTTC.

This clonotype was recorded many times. The V gene is TRBV5-4, the J gene TRBJ2-5, with 10 bases lining up with TRBD1. The CDR3 length is 15 residues. In germline, CDR1 is SGHNT, CDR2 YYREEE (reference sequence). Trimming took 4 bases from V and 2 from J; bases not matched to a gene: 5. The CDR3 protein is CASSLDRGSQETQYF. DNA of the CDR3: TGTGCCAGCAGCCTGGACAGGGGGTCTCAAGAGACCCAGTACTTC.